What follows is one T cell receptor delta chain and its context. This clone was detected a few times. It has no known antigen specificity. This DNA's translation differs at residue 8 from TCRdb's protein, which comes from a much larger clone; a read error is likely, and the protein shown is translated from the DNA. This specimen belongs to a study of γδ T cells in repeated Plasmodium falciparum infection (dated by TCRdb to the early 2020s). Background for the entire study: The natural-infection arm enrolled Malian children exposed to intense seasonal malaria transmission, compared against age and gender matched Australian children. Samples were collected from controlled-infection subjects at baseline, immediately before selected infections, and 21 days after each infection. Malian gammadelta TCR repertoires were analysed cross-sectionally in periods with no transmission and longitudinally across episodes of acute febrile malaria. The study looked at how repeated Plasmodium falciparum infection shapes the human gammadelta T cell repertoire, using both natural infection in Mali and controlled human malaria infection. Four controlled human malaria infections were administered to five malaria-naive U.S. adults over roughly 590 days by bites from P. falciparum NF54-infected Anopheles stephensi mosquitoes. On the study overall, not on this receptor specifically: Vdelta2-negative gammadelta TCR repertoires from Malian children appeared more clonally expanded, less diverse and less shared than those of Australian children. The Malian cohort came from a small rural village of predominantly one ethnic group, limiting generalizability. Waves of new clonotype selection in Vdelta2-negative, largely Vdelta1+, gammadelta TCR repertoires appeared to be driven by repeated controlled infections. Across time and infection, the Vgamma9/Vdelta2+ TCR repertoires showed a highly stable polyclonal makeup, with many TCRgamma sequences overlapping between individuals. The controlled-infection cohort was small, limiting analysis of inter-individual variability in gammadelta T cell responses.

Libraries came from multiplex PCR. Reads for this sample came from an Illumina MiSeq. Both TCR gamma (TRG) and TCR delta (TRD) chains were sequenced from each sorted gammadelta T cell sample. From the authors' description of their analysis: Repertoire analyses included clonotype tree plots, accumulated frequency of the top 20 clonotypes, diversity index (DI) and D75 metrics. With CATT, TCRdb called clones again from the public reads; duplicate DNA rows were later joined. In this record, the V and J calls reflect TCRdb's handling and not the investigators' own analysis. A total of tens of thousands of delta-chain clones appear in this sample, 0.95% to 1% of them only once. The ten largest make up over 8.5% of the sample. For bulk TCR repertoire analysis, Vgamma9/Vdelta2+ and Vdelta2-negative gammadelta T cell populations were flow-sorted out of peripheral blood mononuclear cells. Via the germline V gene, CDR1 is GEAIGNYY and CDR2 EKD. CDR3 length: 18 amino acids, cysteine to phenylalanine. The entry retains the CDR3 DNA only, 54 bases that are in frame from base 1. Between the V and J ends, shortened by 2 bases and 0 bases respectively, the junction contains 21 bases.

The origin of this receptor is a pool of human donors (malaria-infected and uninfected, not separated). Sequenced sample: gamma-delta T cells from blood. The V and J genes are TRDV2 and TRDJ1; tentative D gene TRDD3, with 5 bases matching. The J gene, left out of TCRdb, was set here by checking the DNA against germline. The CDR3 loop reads CACDILVRDRLYTDKLIF. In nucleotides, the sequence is TGTGCCTGTGACATACTGGTAAGGGACCGCCTGTACACCGATAAACTCATCTTT.